The rows below give T cell receptor beta chains drawn from one sample of a study of OX40 agonist ivuxolimab in advanced cancers. Method: immunoSEQ multiplex PCR; TCRdb's copy keeps in-frame clones and lacks some. The sample lists about 51,000 clones, 65% to 85% seen once, with about 3.1% in the top ten. The sequencing used CD4+ or CD8+ T cells sorted from blood, collected in a trial of the OX40 agonist ivuxolimab. Receptors were obtained from an adult with an advanced solid tumor such as melanoma, head and neck, liver or kidney cancer. Both conserved end residues are part of each CDR3. Fields, in order: clone size, J gene, D gene, V gene, CDR3 DNA, CDR3 protein. D genes are given only for firm matches. Clone sizes are given selectively: once, few, many, or a class where the clone is expanded.

clone size: once; J gene: TRBJ2-7; D gene: TRBD1; V gene: TRBV7-9; CDR3 DNA: TGTGCCAGCAGCTCACGGGACAGGAGCTCCTACGAGCAGTACTTC; CDR3 protein: CASSSRDRSSYEQYF
clone size: .; J gene: TRBJ2-7; D gene: TRBD2; V gene: TRBV27; CDR3 DNA: TGTGCCAGCAGTTTCTCTACTAGCGGGGGATACTACGAGCAGTACTTC; CDR3 protein: CASSFSTSGGYYEQYF
clone size: .; J gene: TRBJ2-5; D gene: TRBD1; V gene: TRBV2; CDR3 DNA: TGTGCCATTACAGGGGCCCAGCAAGAGACCCAGTACTTC; CDR3 protein: CAITGAQQETQYF
clone size: once; J gene: TRBJ2-3; D gene: .; V gene: TRBV7-2; CDR3 DNA: TGTGCCAGCAGGCCCATTAGCCCAGTCACAGATACGCAGTATTTT; CDR3 protein: CASRPISPVTDTQYF
clone size: .; J gene: TRBJ1-2; D gene: .; V gene: TRBV5-1; CDR3 DNA: TGCGCCAGCAGCTTGGACAGGGCCCAGAACTATGGCTACACCTTC; CDR3 protein: CASSLDRAQNYGYTF
clone size: few; J gene: TRBJ1-2; D gene: .; V gene: TRBV5-1; CDR3 DNA: TGCGCCAGCAGCTTCGTACCAGGACAGAATTATGGCTACACCTTC; CDR3 protein: CASSFVPGQNYGYTF
clone size: .; J gene: TRBJ1-3; D gene: TRBD1; V gene: TRBV7-9; CDR3 DNA: TGTGCCAGCAGCGTACAGGGGGCCCTCACTGGAAACACCATATATTTT; CDR3 protein: CASSVQGALTGNTIYF
clone size: .; J gene: TRBJ2-3; D gene: .; V gene: TRBV5-4; CDR3 DNA: TGTGCCAGCAGCTTGGGTAGGAGGTCAGATACGCAGTATTTT; CDR3 protein: CASSLGRRSDTQYF
clone size: few; J gene: TRBJ1-1; D gene: .; V gene: TRBV5-4; CDR3 DNA: TGTGCCAGCATCGCTCTGGGCGGCCCCAACACTGAAGCTTTCTTT; CDR3 protein: CASIALGGPNTEAFF
clone size: .; J gene: TRBJ2-1; D gene: TRBD1; V gene: TRBV6-6; CDR3 DNA: TGTGCCAGCACCCCCCGGACAGGGACCTACAATGAGCAGTTCTTC; CDR3 protein: CASTPRTGTYNEQFF
clone size: .; J gene: TRBJ2-3; D gene: .; V gene: TRBV6-4; CDR3 DNA: TGTGCCAGCAGTGCAGTAGGGGTAGCGACAGATACGCAGTATTTT; CDR3 protein: CASSAVGVATDTQYF
clone size: .; J gene: TRBJ1-2; D gene: TRBD1; V gene: TRBV2; CDR3 DNA: TGTGCCAGCAGTGTATCGGACAGGGATGGCTACACCTTC; CDR3 protein: CASSVSDRDGYTF
clone size: .; J gene: TRBJ1-6; D gene: .; V gene: TRBV6-5; CDR3 DNA: TGTGCCAGCAAAAGGACAGCTAATTCACCCCTCCACTTT; CDR3 protein: CASKRTANSPLHF
clone size: once; J gene: TRBJ2-3; D gene: .; V gene: TRBV7-9; CDR3 DNA: TGTGCCAGCAGCTTAGGACAGCTCAGCACAGATACGCAGTATTTT; CDR3 protein: CASSLGQLSTDTQYF
clone size: .; J gene: TRBJ1-3; D gene: .; V gene: TRBV12-5; CDR3 DNA: TGTGCTAGTGGCCGGGGGGCCCTCTCTGGAAACACCATATATTTT; CDR3 protein: CASGRGALSGNTIYF
clone size: .; J gene: TRBJ2-5; D gene: TRBD1; V gene: TRBV9; CDR3 DNA: TGTGCCAGCAGCGTCGGACAGGATATTCAAATGGCCCAGTACTTC; CDR3 protein: CASSVGQDIQMAQYF
clone size: .; J gene: TRBJ1-4; D gene: .; V gene: TRBV27; CDR3 DNA: TGTGCCAGCAGTCCCTCGGGGTGGGGAAATGAAAAACTGTTTTTT; CDR3 protein: CASSPSGWGNEKLFF
clone size: .; J gene: TRBJ2-1; D gene: .; V gene: TRBV10-1; CDR3 DNA: TGCGCCAGCAGTTTTAGCGGTCCCTACAATGAGCAGTTCTTC; CDR3 protein: CASSFSGPYNEQFF
clone size: .; J gene: TRBJ1-2; D gene: .; V gene: TRBV4-1; CDR3 DNA: TGCGCCAGCAGCGAAGGGGGGGGCAATATCTATGGCTACACCTTC; CDR3 protein: CASSEGGGNIYGYTF
clone size: .; J gene: TRBJ1-2; D gene: TRBD1; V gene: TRBV6-6; CDR3 DNA: TGTGCCAGCAGTTCCGGAGGGAGACAGGGAAACTATGGCTACACCTTC; CDR3 protein: CASSSGGRQGNYGYTF
clone size: .; J gene: TRBJ1-3; D gene: TRBD1; V gene: TRBV6-6; CDR3 DNA: TGTGCCAGCAGCCTCGGGACAGGAGGCTCTGGAAACACCATATATTTT; CDR3 protein: CASSLGTGGSGNTIYF
clone size: .; J gene: TRBJ2-2; D gene: .; V gene: TRBV6-1; CDR3 DNA: TGTGCCAGCAGTGAATTGGAGAACACCGGGGAGCTGTTTTTT; CDR3 protein: CASSELENTGELFF
clone size: .; J gene: TRBJ2-1; D gene: TRBD2; V gene: TRBV9; CDR3 DNA: TGTGCCAGCAGCGTAGGGTCTAGCGGGTTGGGCAATGAGCAGTTCTTC; CDR3 protein: CASSVGSSGLGNEQFF
clone size: few; J gene: TRBJ2-3; D gene: TRBD1; V gene: TRBV7-3; CDR3 DNA: TGTGCCAGCAGCCCGGAACCGGGACAGAGGCAGTATTTT; CDR3 protein: CASSPEPGQRQYF
clone size: .; J gene: TRBJ2-7; D gene: .; V gene: TRBV7-7; CDR3 DNA: TGTGCCAGCAGCGAAGGCACGCGGGGTTACGAGCAGTACTTC; CDR3 protein: CASSEGTRGYEQYF
clone size: .; J gene: TRBJ2-2; D gene: .; V gene: TRBV19; CDR3 DNA: TGTGCCAGTAGTATAGTGCGGCACACGAACACCGGGGAGCTGTTTTTT; CDR3 protein: CASSIVRHTNTGELFF
clone size: .; J gene: TRBJ2-1; D gene: TRBD1; V gene: TRBV11-3; CDR3 DNA: TGTGCCAGCGATTCCGGGACAGGGACTTACAATGAGCAGTTCTTC; CDR3 protein: CASDSGTGTYNEQFF
clone size: .; J gene: TRBJ2-7; D gene: .; V gene: TRBV4-2; CDR3 DNA: TGTGCCAGCAGCGTCCCAGGGAGATACGAGCAGTACTTC; CDR3 protein: CASSVPGRYEQYF
clone size: .; J gene: TRBJ1-1; D gene: .; V gene: TRBV7-2; CDR3 DNA: TGTGCCAGCAGCTTAGTTCTACAAACTCTGAACACTGAAGCTTTCTTT; CDR3 protein: CASSLVLQTLNTEAFF
clone size: .; J gene: TRBJ1-2; D gene: .; V gene: TRBV19; CDR3 DNA: TGTGCCAGTAGTATAGGGGCCGGGAGGACTGGCTACACCTTC; CDR3 protein: CASSIGAGRTGYTF
clone size: medium-sized; J gene: TRBJ1-2; D gene: .; V gene: TRBV27; CDR3 DNA: TGTGCCAGCAGTTTCGGGAACAGGGTTGATGGCTACACCTTC; CDR3 protein: CASSFGNRVDGYTF
clone size: .; J gene: TRBJ1-6; D gene: .; V gene: TRBV9; CDR3 DNA: TGTGCCAGCAACGCAGGGTCGGGTTTTGATTCACCCCTCCACTTT; CDR3 protein: CASNAGSGFDSPLHF
clone size: .; J gene: TRBJ1-1; D gene: .; V gene: TRBV9; CDR3 DNA: TGTGCCAGCAGCGTAGATGAAGGCACTGAAGCTTTCTTT; CDR3 protein: CASSVDEGTEAFF
clone size: .; J gene: TRBJ2-6; D gene: TRBD1; V gene: TRBV7-9; CDR3 DNA: TGTGCCAGCAGCGAGCAGGGGGCGCCGGGGGCCAACGTCCTGACTTTC; CDR3 protein: CASSEQGAPGANVLTF
clone size: .; J gene: TRBJ2-5; D gene: TRBD2; V gene: TRBV11-3; CDR3 DNA: TGTGCCAGCAGCTTCACTAGCGGGGGGGCTGAGACCCAGTACTTC; CDR3 protein: CASSFTSGGAETQYF
clone size: .; J gene: TRBJ1-6; D gene: .; V gene: TRBV5-8; CDR3 DNA: TGTGCCAGCAGCTTGGTGGCTTCACCCCTCCACTTT; CDR3 protein: CASSLVASPLHF
clone size: many; J gene: TRBJ1-6; D gene: .; V gene: TRBV28; CDR3 DNA: TGTGCCAGCAGTCAACCGGGTGGTGGTTCACCCCTCCACTTT; CDR3 protein: CASSQPGGGSPLHF
clone size: .; J gene: TRBJ2-1; D gene: TRBD1; V gene: TRBV7-9; CDR3 DNA: TGTGCCAGCAGCTTGGGGACAGGGAGTGATGAGCAGTTCTTC; CDR3 protein: CASSLGTGSDEQFF
clone size: .; J gene: TRBJ2-5; D gene: .; V gene: TRBV7-9; CDR3 DNA: TGTGCCAGCAGCCCCTTGGGAGAGACCCAGTACTTC; CDR3 protein: CASSPLGETQYF
clone size: .; J gene: TRBJ2-7; D gene: .; V gene: TRBV4-3; CDR3 DNA: TGCGCCAGCAGCCAAGAGGGAAGGGGAAGCTACGAGCAGTACTTC; CDR3 protein: CASSQEGRGSYEQYF
clone size: .; J gene: TRBJ2-5; D gene: .; V gene: TRBV10-3; CDR3 DNA: TGTGCCATCAGTTCCCAGCAAGAGACCCAGTACTTC; CDR3 protein: CAISSQQETQYF
clone size: .; J gene: TRBJ2-3; D gene: TRBD2; V gene: TRBV5-4; CDR3 DNA: TGTGCCAGCAGCCGGTCTAGCGGGGGGTTCACAGATACGCAGTATTTT; CDR3 protein: CASSRSSGGFTDTQYF
clone size: .; J gene: TRBJ2-7; D gene: TRBD1; V gene: TRBV6-5; CDR3 DNA: TGTGCCAGCAGTTCATCTGGACAGGGGGCCCCCTACGAGCAGTACTTC; CDR3 protein: CASSSSGQGAPYEQYF
clone size: .; J gene: TRBJ1-1; D gene: .; V gene: TRBV7-2; CDR3 DNA: TGTGCCAGCAGCCCTACACAGGGACCCCTCACTGAAGCTTTCTTT; CDR3 protein: CASSPTQGPLTEAFF
clone size: .; J gene: TRBJ2-5; D gene: .; V gene: TRBV2; CDR3 DNA: TGTGCCAGCAGTGTGTATCAAGAGACCCAGTACTTC; CDR3 protein: CASSVYQETQYF
clone size: .; J gene: TRBJ1-5; D gene: .; V gene: TRBV12-5; CDR3 DNA: TGTGCTAGTGGTTTGTTGCAGCCCCAGCATTTT; CDR3 protein: CASGLLQPQHF
clone size: .; J gene: TRBJ1-3; D gene: .; V gene: TRBV7-9; CDR3 DNA: TGTGCCAGCAGGCCCCCCTCGGACACCATATATTTT; CDR3 protein: CASRPPSDTIYF
clone size: .; J gene: TRBJ2-3; D gene: .; V gene: TRBV14; CDR3 DNA: TGTGCCAGCAGCCAAGCCGCCAGGACCACAGATACGCAGTATTTT; CDR3 protein: CASSQAARTTDTQYF